This T cell receptor (beta chain) stems from a study of T cell changes during pregnancy in multiple sclerosis. Profiled with immunoSEQ multiplex PCR; TCRdb holds only in-frame clones, not every one. The sample yields 55,000 to 70,000 clones, around 94% seen once. CDR1 and CDR2 (germline): SQVTM, ANQGSEA. The V end lost 7 bases, the J end lost 11 bases, and 20 bases lay between the germline ends. The CDR3 is made up of 12 amino acids. The sample here was CD8+ T cells from peripheral blood mononuclear cells, taken in the third trimester of pregnancy. The chain links TRBV29-1 to TRBJ1-1, with D unclear. The receptor's source is a female donor in good health, enrolled as a control in a pregnancy study. The CDR3 protein is CSALDSPQRAFF. The CDR3 DNA reads as TGCAGCGCTCTGGACTCTCCCCAGAGGGCTTTCTTT.